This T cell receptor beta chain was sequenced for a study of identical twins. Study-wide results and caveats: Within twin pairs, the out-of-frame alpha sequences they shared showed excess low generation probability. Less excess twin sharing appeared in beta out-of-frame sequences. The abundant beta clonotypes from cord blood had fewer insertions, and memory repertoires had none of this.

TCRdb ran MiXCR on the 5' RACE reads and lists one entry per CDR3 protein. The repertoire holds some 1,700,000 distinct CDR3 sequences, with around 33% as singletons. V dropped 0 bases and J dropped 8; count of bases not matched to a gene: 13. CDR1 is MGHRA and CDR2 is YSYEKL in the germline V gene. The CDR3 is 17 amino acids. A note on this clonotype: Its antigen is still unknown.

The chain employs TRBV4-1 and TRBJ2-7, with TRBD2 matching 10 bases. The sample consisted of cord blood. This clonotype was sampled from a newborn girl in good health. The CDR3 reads CASSQEIRTSGLIQQYF. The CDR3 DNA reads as TGCGCCAGCAGCCAAGAAATCCGGACTAGCGGCCTTATACAGCAGTACTTC.